This TCR beta chain was retrieved from a study of blood T cell repertoires in COVID-19 (dated by TCRdb to 2020 to 2021). For the wider study: The collaborator samples originated in the United States, Italy and Spain and spanned the acute and convalescent phases of COVID-19. The prospective study material was composed of cDNA or gDNA derived from T cells, B-cell-depleted T cells, or PBMCs. The samples were drawn from two sources: the first 160 participants of the ongoing ImmuneRACE study, and 1,254 subjects contributed by 6 global collaborators. Where HLA class I and class II types were available, the types were taken from metadata supplied by the sample provider, not from assay-based typing. The repertoires were released in a freely available public database intended as a resource for research on the immune response to SARS-CoV-2. A de-identified subject ID, COVID-19 status, age in years and sex were almost always included in the sample metadata. The dataset comprised deeply sampled blood TCRbeta repertoires from subjects exposed to, actively infected with, or recovered from COVID-19. Study-level results and caveats: Clinical and demographic metadata were provided uncurated, with the amount varying by source and participant.

In the prospective study, participants were about 18 to 95 years old, resided in 20 to 30 geographic areas of the United States, and were enrolled through a virtual design. To assign participants to cohorts, the prospective study relied on clinical history that participants themselves reported in a screening survey and a study questionnaire. Exposed participants had been in contact, within 2 weeks of entering the study, with a person who had a PCR-confirmed or clinician-diagnosed case of COVID-19. In the prospective study, whole blood, serum and a nasopharyngeal or oropharyngeal swab were collected from each participant by mobile phlebotomists. Prospective study participants could optionally give additional blood draws and questionnaires over an approximately two-month period. Before DNA extraction, blood samples from the prospective study were shipped at room temperature or frozen. TCRbeta CDR3 regions were amplified from genomic DNA by means of the immunoSEQ Assay, a bias-controlled multiplex PCR. The published analysis was carried out like this. Within the assay, amplification of reference gene primers was used to estimate how many nucleated cells each sample contained. To quantify the absolute abundance of each unique TCRbeta CDR3 rearrangement, sequence reads were collapsed and filtered. For each sample, productive Simpson clonality was calculated as the square root of Simpson's diversity index over productive rearrangements. What TCRdb holds here is the immuneACCESS table cut down to in-frame rearrangements. Part of the clones is not present; checked against another copy, under half of the missing clones reflect an unresolved V gene, and the others are unexplained. V and J calls and clone size are as listed in that table; D and trimming were resolved from the DNA. The sample yields roughly 200,000 clones; approximately 86% were counted once. Together, the top ten hold roughly 4% of the sample.

Sequences SQVTM (CDR1) and ANQGSEA (CDR2) are obtained from the germline V gene. The CDR3 runs 11 amino acids, cysteine and phenylalanine included. Only the CDR3 DNA is retained, 33 bases long and in frame from the first base. The germline ends are 13 bases apart after V is trimmed by 7 bases and J by 7 bases. On this clone: Its antigen is unknown. Per-base qualities were not stored, and no clone one base away is much larger.

The rearranged chain carries TRBV29-1 and TRBJ1-1; possibly the D gene is TRBD1, per 5 matching bases. This receptor was taken from a woman under 40 who had been exposed to COVID-19. Sequenced input: PBMCs or T cells enriched from blood (not recorded which). Read as DNA, the sequence is TGCAGCGGGAGGGGTGGAAATGAAGCTTTCTTT. Its translation is CSGRGGNEAFF.